Listed below are T cell receptor beta chains from one sample, sequenced in a study of response to subunit inactivated influenza vaccine. TCRdb re-called the RT-PCR reads with MiXCR, one entry per CDR3 protein. Altogether some 800,000 distinct CDR3 sequences are present, less than 25% being singletons, with the ten largest covering approximately 10%. Sample: PBMCs from blood, taken 5 days after vaccination. Receptor source: a man in his fifties or sixties who received an inactivated influenza vaccine. Both conserved end residues are part of each CDR3. A D gene is named only where the DNA matches it firmly. Only part of the rows carry a size: once, few, many, or a class if the clone is expanded.

.	TRBJ2-1	TRBV20-1	TRBD2	TGCAGTGCAATAGTAGCGGGGGGATACAATGAGCAGTTCTTC	CSAIVAGGYNEQFF
few	TRBJ1-5	TRBV6-5	.	TGTGCCAGCAGTTCTAGGTCCATGACTAGCAATCAGCCCCAGCATTTT	CASSSRSMTSNQPQHF
few	TRBJ2-7	TRBV5-1	.	TGCGCCAGCAGCTTGGAGGGGACACTACCCTACGAGCAGTACTTC	CASSLEGTLPYEQYF
few	TRBJ2-1	TRBV7-8	TRBD1	TGTGCCAGCAGCTTAGATCACAGGGGGCGTAATGAGCAGTTCTTC	CASSLDHRGRNEQFF
many	TRBJ2-3	TRBV5-1	TRBD2	TGCGCCAGCAGATCAATAGCGGGGCATCTTACAGATACGCAGTATTTT	CASRSIAGHLTDTQYF
many	TRBJ2-2	TRBV7-2	.	TGTGCCAGCAGCACCGAGGCTGGGAGAACCGGGGAGCTGTTTTTT	CASSTEAGRTGELFF
.	TRBJ2-5	TRBV20-1	.	TGCAGTGCGGGACGGTTGGGGACCCAGTACTTC	CSAGRLGTQYF
few	TRBJ2-3	TRBV29-1	.	TGCAGCGTTGGGGAGAGGCGCACAGATACGCAGTATTTT	CSVGERRTDTQYF
few	TRBJ2-6	TRBV11-1	TRBD1	TGTGCCAGCAGCTTAGCCGGGACAGGGATCGTTTCTGGGGCCAACGTCCTGACTTTC	CASSLAGTGIVSGANVLTF
few	TRBJ2-1	TRBV5-1	TRBD2	TGCGCCAGCAGCTTGGTCGGACTAGCGGACAATGAGCAGTTCTTC	CASSLVGLADNEQFF
.	TRBJ2-4	TRBV28	.	TGTGCCAGCAGTGTCTTGGCCAGGGCTCAGTACTTC	CASSVLARAQYF
few	TRBJ1-2	TRBV12-3/TRBV12-4	.	TGTGCCAGCAGTTTAGGGAAAGGGAATGGCTACACCTTC	CASSLGKGNGYTF
few	TRBJ2-7	TRBV6-5	.	TGTGCCAGCAGTTACTATGGCAGCTCCGAGCAGTACTTC	CASSYYGSSEQYF
few	TRBJ2-7	TRBV7-8	TRBD2	TGTGCCAGCAGTTACAGACTAGCGGACTACGAGCAGTACTTC	CASSYRLADYEQYF
many	TRBJ2-1	TRBV9	TRBD1	TGTGCCAGCAGCGCGCCCTCGGGACAGAATGAGCAGTTCTTC	CASSAPSGQNEQFF
few	TRBJ1-1	TRBV5-1	TRBD1	TGCGCCAGCACCCAGAGGGACAGGGGAGACACTGAAGCTTTCTTT	CASTQRDRGDTEAFF
few	TRBJ2-1	TRBV20-1	TRBD2	TGCAGTGCTGGGAGCGGGAGAAGTTTCGATGAGCAGTTCTTC	CSAGSGRSFDEQFF
many	TRBJ2-7	TRBV29-1	.	TGCAGCGTTGCCGGGGGAGGCGAGCAGTACTTC	CSVAGGGEQYF
few	TRBJ2-7	TRBV28	TRBD2	TGTGCCAGCAGTAGGACTAGCGGGGGAGTCTACGAGCAGTACTTC	CASSRTSGGVYEQYF
.	TRBJ2-5	TRBV6-2/TRBV6-3	.	TGTGCCAGCAGCTACACGGGAAGGACCCAGTACTTC	CASSYTGRTQYF
few	TRBJ2-5	TRBV5-6	TRBD1	TGTGCCAGCAGCCGCGGGTTAACAGGGGTCCAAGAGACCCAGTACTTC	CASSRGLTGVQETQYF
.	TRBJ2-5	TRBV4-2	TRBD1	TGTGCCAGCAGCCATATATGGACAGGGGAAGAGACCCAGTACTTC	CASSHIWTGEETQYF
many	TRBJ2-7	TRBV6-5	TRBD1	TGTGCCAGCAGTTCAGGACAGGGGGGTTACGAGCAGTACTTC	CASSSGQGGYEQYF
few	TRBJ2-1	TRBV5-1	TRBD2	TGCGCCAGCAGCTTCACTAGCGGGAGATTCATCACCTACAATGAGCAGTTCTTC	CASSFTSGRFITYNEQFF
.	TRBJ2-2	TRBV28	TRBD2	TGTGCCAGCAGTGACCCGCTAGCGGGAGCGAACACCGGGGAGCTGTTTTTT	CASSDPLAGANTGELFF
.	TRBJ2-2	TRBV7-2	.	TGTGCCAGCAGCTCCCTCGGGGTAACGAACACCGGGGAGCTGTTTTTT	CASSSLGVTNTGELFF
.	TRBJ2-3	TRBV20-1	.	TGCAGTGCGAGAGCAGGGACGGATACGCAGTATTTT	CSARAGTDTQYF
.	TRBJ2-7	TRBV12-3/TRBV12-4	TRBD2	TGTGCCAGCAGTTTTGGGCTAGCGGGAAGAGAGGAGCAGTACTTC	CASSFGLAGREEQYF
.	TRBJ2-3	TRBV20-1	.	TGCAGTGCTAAATTGGGTTCAGATACGCAGTATTTT	CSAKLGSDTQYF
many	TRBJ1-1	TRBV7-8	.	TGCGCCAGCAGCTTGACTAACACTGAAGCTTTCTTT	CASSLTNTEAFF
.	TRBJ2-1	TRBV24-1	.	TGTGCCACCAGTGACCCGAGGACAACTTACAATGAGCAGTTCTTC	CATSDPRTTYNEQFF
few	TRBJ2-1	TRBV7-2	TRBD2	TGTGCCAGCAGCTCCGAGCGGGACTCCTACAATGAGCAGTTCTTC	CASSSERDSYNEQFF
many	TRBJ2-3	TRBV20-1	.	TGCAGCGCTACCGGGAGCACAGATACGCAGTATTTT	CSATGSTDTQYF
few	TRBJ2-5	TRBV5-5	.	TGTGCCAGCAGCCCGCAGGGTTCGGAGACCCAGTACTTC	CASSPQGSETQYF
few	TRBJ2-7	TRBV6-5	TRBD1	TGTGCCAGCAGTTACTCGAAACAGGGGGAAAACGAGCAGTACTTC	CASSYSKQGENEQYF
few	TRBJ2-3	TRBV12-3/TRBV12-4	TRBD1	TGTGCCAGCAGCTTAGGGGACAGCAGCACAGATACGCAGTATTTT	CASSLGDSSTDTQYF
many	TRBJ1-1	TRBV12-3/TRBV12-4	.	TGTGCCAGCCGGGCGACGGGCGGAAACACTGAAGCTTTCTTT	CASRATGGNTEAFF
few	TRBJ2-7	TRBV20-1	TRBD2	TGCAGTGCTTTTGGCACTAGCGGGAGGGAGTTCGACGAGCAGTACTTC	CSAFGTSGREFDEQYF
.	TRBJ2-3	TRBV4-2	TRBD2	TGTGCCAGCAGCCGTACCGGGAGCGGGGGGGCCCAGGATACGCAGTATTTT	CASSRTGSGGAQDTQYF